Listed below are T cell receptor beta chains from one sample, sequenced in a study of blood T cell repertoires in COVID-19. The table came from immunoSEQ multiplex PCR; TCRdb's copy has only in-frame clones and leaves some out. Here the sample spans about 370,000 clones, 80% to 90% being singletons. The sample taken for sequencing was PBMCs or T cells enriched from blood (not recorded which). These receptors were taken from a man between 18 and 35 years old who had recovered from COVID-19. Each CDR3 is given with its conserved first and last residue. Fields, in order: V gene, D gene, J gene, clone size, CDR3 protein, CDR3 DNA. A D gene is named only where the DNA matches it firmly. Some rows have no size entry. The others give once, few or many, or a class for an expanded clone.

v_call: TRBV5-5; d_call: -; j_call: TRBJ1-2; clone_size: -; cdr3_aa: CASSLDQSNYGYTF; cdr3_nt: TGTGCCAGCAGCTTGGACCAGTCTAACTATGGCTACACCTTC
v_call: TRBV28; d_call: -; j_call: TRBJ1-5; clone_size: -; cdr3_aa: CASSLQSPRKHF; cdr3_nt: TGTGCCAGCAGTTTGCAATCCCCGAGGAAGCATTTT
v_call: TRBV28; d_call: -; j_call: TRBJ2-7; clone_size: -; cdr3_aa: CASSLRQSYEQYF; cdr3_nt: TGTGCCAGCAGTTTACGACAGAGCTACGAGCAGTACTTC
v_call: TRBV7-2; d_call: TRBD2; j_call: TRBJ2-3; clone_size: -; cdr3_aa: CASSSWTSGRDGDTQYF; cdr3_nt: TGTGCCAGCAGCTCCTGGACTAGCGGGAGGGATGGAGATACGCAGTATTTT
v_call: TRBV6-5; d_call: TRBD1; j_call: TRBJ2-7; clone_size: once; cdr3_aa: CASNPGTGFYEQYF; cdr3_nt: TGTGCCAGCAACCCCGGGACAGGTTTCTACGAGCAGTACTTC
v_call: TRBV5-1; d_call: TRBD1; j_call: TRBJ2-2; clone_size: -; cdr3_aa: CASSQGTGTNTGELFF; cdr3_nt: TGCGCCAGCAGCCAGGGGACAGGGACGAACACCGGGGAGCTGTTTTTT
v_call: TRBV29-1; d_call: TRBD1; j_call: TRBJ2-3; clone_size: once; cdr3_aa: CSVEGRQGEWVTDTQYF; cdr3_nt: TGCAGCGTTGAGGGGAGACAGGGCGAATGGGTCACAGATACGCAGTATTTT
v_call: TRBV12-5; d_call: TRBD1; j_call: TRBJ2-5; clone_size: once; cdr3_aa: CASAQTGLYQETQYF; cdr3_nt: TGTGCTAGTGCCCAGACAGGGCTCTACCAAGAGACCCAGTACTTC
v_call: TRBV9; d_call: -; j_call: TRBJ2-1; clone_size: -; cdr3_aa: CASSVLSSGSSYNEQFF; cdr3_nt: TGTGCCAGCAGCGTCTTGTCGTCGGGGAGCTCCTACAATGAGCAGTTCTTC
v_call: TRBV28; d_call: -; j_call: TRBJ2-1; clone_size: once; cdr3_aa: CASKFSGLSSYNEQFF; cdr3_nt: TGTGCCAGCAAGTTTTCGGGATTGAGCTCCTACAATGAGCAGTTCTTC
v_call: TRBV15; d_call: TRBD1; j_call: TRBJ1-6; clone_size: -; cdr3_aa: CATSNRDRGDSPLHF; cdr3_nt: TGTGCCACCAGCAACCGGGACAGGGGCGATTCACCCCTCCACTTT
v_call: TRBV7-9; d_call: TRBD2; j_call: TRBJ2-1; clone_size: -; cdr3_aa: CASSLVLAGVSDEQFF; cdr3_nt: TGTGCCAGCAGCTTAGTCTTAGCGGGGGTCAGCGATGAGCAGTTCTTC
v_call: TRBV7-2; d_call: -; j_call: TRBJ1-5; clone_size: -; cdr3_aa: CASSSSRGNQPQHF; cdr3_nt: TGTGCCAGCAGCTCCAGCAGGGGTAATCAGCCCCAGCATTTT
v_call: TRBV2; d_call: TRBD2; j_call: TRBJ2-7; clone_size: -; cdr3_aa: CASSEEREYYEQYF; cdr3_nt: TGTGCCAGCAGTGAAGAGCGGGAGTATTACGAGCAGTACTTC
v_call: TRBV14; d_call: TRBD1; j_call: TRBJ2-1; clone_size: once; cdr3_aa: CASSHNRGRWRLTYNEQFF; cdr3_nt: TGTGCCAGCAGCCACAACAGGGGGCGCTGGCGGTTAACATACAATGAGCAGTTCTTC
v_call: TRBV5-1; d_call: -; j_call: TRBJ2-1; clone_size: once; cdr3_aa: CASHTLLGKYNEQFF; cdr3_nt: TGCGCCAGCCATACCCTGCTGGGCAAATACAATGAGCAGTTCTTC
v_call: TRBV6-5; d_call: -; j_call: TRBJ1-5; clone_size: -; cdr3_aa: CASSSPGLSQPQHF; cdr3_nt: TGTGCCAGCAGTTCCCCAGGGCTCAGTCAGCCCCAGCATTTT
v_call: TRBV7-6; d_call: TRBD2; j_call: TRBJ2-2; clone_size: -; cdr3_aa: CASSLVVASGRPGELFF; cdr3_nt: TGTGCCAGCAGCTTAGTGGTTGCTAGCGGACGTCCCGGGGAGCTGTTTTTT
v_call: TRBV30; d_call: -; j_call: TRBJ1-6; clone_size: -; cdr3_aa: CAWSRVTSPLHF; cdr3_nt: TGTGCCTGGAGCAGGGTGACTTCACCCCTCCACTTT
v_call: TRBV10-1; d_call: -; j_call: TRBJ2-3; clone_size: -; cdr3_aa: CASSGQPVGGPDTQYF; cdr3_nt: TGCGCCAGCAGTGGGCAGCCGGTCGGAGGTCCAGATACGCAGTATTTT
v_call: TRBV9; d_call: TRBD2; j_call: TRBJ2-1; clone_size: -; cdr3_aa: CASSVAGTSGNEQFF; cdr3_nt: TGTGCCAGCAGCGTAGCCGGGACTAGCGGCAATGAGCAGTTCTTC
v_call: TRBV19; d_call: -; j_call: TRBJ1-4; clone_size: -; cdr3_aa: CASSTVEMANEKLFF; cdr3_nt: TGTGCCAGTAGTACCGTGGAGATGGCTAATGAAAAACTGTTTTTT
v_call: TRBV28; d_call: TRBD2; j_call: TRBJ2-1; clone_size: -; cdr3_aa: CASSSGSGRPQQFF; cdr3_nt: TGTGCCAGCAGTTCCGGTAGCGGGAGGCCCCAGCAGTTCTTC
v_call: TRBV11-3; d_call: -; j_call: TRBJ2-3; clone_size: once; cdr3_aa: CASSSPPGAVGSTDTQYF; cdr3_nt: TGTGCCAGCAGCTCCCCCCCCGGAGCCGTAGGCAGCACAGATACGCAGTATTTT
v_call: TRBV29-1; d_call: -; j_call: TRBJ1-2; clone_size: -; cdr3_aa: CSVGGQQGSRGYTF; cdr3_nt: TGCAGCGTTGGGGGTCAGCAGGGGAGCCGTGGCTACACCTTC
v_call: TRBV19; d_call: TRBD1; j_call: TRBJ2-7; clone_size: few; cdr3_aa: CASSIRTGLTYEQYF; cdr3_nt: TGTGCCAGTAGTATACGGACAGGGTTGACCTACGAGCAGTACTTC